The 20 T cell receptor beta chains in this list originate from one sample, sequenced in a study of cytomegalovirus exposure and HLA in healthy donors. It was with 60 Vbeta and 13 Jbeta primers that the PCR ran. Sequencing was performed with immunoSEQ multiplex PCR; in TCRdb, only in-frame clones are kept and a portion is missing. The sample records hundreds of thousands of clones, about 75% being singletons. The specimen was PBMCs. The receptors come from a male donor in good health and CMV-seronegative.

This clone was counted between two and nine times. The J gene is TRBJ2-2, the V gene TRBV11-3; weak D call: TRBD1 (6 bases). This CDR3 contains 15 residues. CDR1 and CDR2 from the germline V gene are SGHNT and YENEEA. Trimming shortened V by 4 bases and J by 5 bases, and 14 bases separated the two germline ends. CDR3 sequence (DNA): TGTGCCAGCAGCTCGACAGGAGGACGAACCGGGGAGCTGTTTTTT. It translates to CASSSTGGRTGELFF.

In the case of this clone: The sample contains more than one DNA sequence encoding this CDR3. The chain carries TRBV7-2 and TRBJ2-7; the match to TRBD1 covers 9 bases. Germline lookup yields CDR1 SGHTA and CDR2 FQGNSA. This CDR3 region has 14 residues. The trim removed 4 bases at V and 4 bases at J, leaving 5 bases unmatched. This CDR3 reads CASSSGTGYYEQYF. The CDR3 bases are TGTGCCAGCAGCTCCGGGACAGGGTATTACGAGCAGTACTTC.

The chain joins TRBV10-1 to TRBJ2-5, with D possibly TRBD2 on 5 matching bases. This CDR3 comprises 13 residues. Germline V lookup: CDR1 WNHNN, CDR2 SYGVQD (reference sequence). V was trimmed by 2 bases and J by 5 bases, leaving 9 bases between them. Here the CDR3 DNA reads TGCGCCAGCAGTGAGGTGAGGGCCGAGACCCAGTACTTC. Translated, it gives CASSEVRAETQYF.

The chain carries TRBV6-6 and TRBJ1-4, with D hard to call. V lost 3 bases and J lost 7, with 9 bases in between. The CDR3 contains 13 residues. Germline V CDR1 and CDR2: MNHNY, SVGAGI (reference sequence). CDR3 sequence reads: CASSYSTGEKLFF. The CDR3 coding sequence is TGTGCCAGCAGTTATTCGACTGGTGAAAAACTGTTTTTT.

In this sample, this clone turned up once. This CDR3 is CASSVGQGGNYGYTF. Here the CDR3 DNA reads TGTGCCAGCAGTGTTGGACAGGGGGGAAACTATGGCTACACCTTC. The chain couples TRBV6-1 to TRBJ1-2, with 10 bases fitting TRBD1. The germline gives CDR1 MNHNS, CDR2 SASEGT. J lost 2 bases, V lost 4 bases, and 4 bases had no gene match. The CDR3 loop spans 15 amino acids.

The chain joins TRBV6-6 to TRBJ2-3; 11 bases fit TRBD2. CDR1 MNHNY and CDR2 SVGAGI come from the germline V gene (reference sequence). This CDR3 has 16 residues. V trimming: 2 bases; J trimming: 3 bases; junction bases outside the gene matches: 4. CDR3 region: CASSYTSGGRTDTQYF. CDR3 DNA sequence: TGTGCCAGCAGTTACACTAGCGGGGGTCGGACAGATACGCAGTATTTT.

The chain combines TRBV7-2 with TRBJ2-1, with D hard to call. The V and J ends lost 5 bases and 6 bases respectively, with 11 bases between them. CDR1 is SGHTA, CDR2 FQGNSA, per germline. This CDR3 is built from 13 residues. The CDR3 DNA reads as TGTGCCAGCAGCCAGTGGTTCCCCAATGAGCAGTTCTTC. Translating gives CASSQWFPNEQFF. The whole variable domain, filled in from reference TRBV7-2 and TRBJ2-1, reads GAGVSQSPSNKVTEKGKDVELRCDPISGHTALYWYRQSLGQGLEFLIYFQGNSAPDKSGLPSDRFSAERTGGSVSTLTIQRTQQEDSAVYLCASSQWFPNEQFFGPGTRLTVL.

In its sample, this clone was seen a few times. This chain joins TRBV5-1 and TRBJ1-2; no clear D gene. CDR3 size: 11 residues. CDR1 and CDR2 from the germline V gene are SGHRS and YFSETQ. V lost 3 bases, J lost 6 bases, and 6 bases lay in between. For the CDR3, the DNA is TGCGCCAGCAGCTCCGGAGATGGCTACACCTTC. Its protein product is CASSSGDGYTF.

Of note for this clone: An end of the junction differs from the germline gene, which may be a read error. V and J are TRBV6-1 and TRBJ2-3, with 13 bases aligning to TRBD2. The CDR3 totals 15 residues. CDR1 is MNHNS, CDR2 SASEGT, per germline. The CDR3 DNA sequence: TGTGCCAGCAGTGGGACTAGCGGGGGAACAGGTACGCAGTATTTT. Translating it yields CASSGTSGGTGTQYF.

This chain links TRBV7-9 with TRBJ2-3; 7 nucleotides agree with TRBD2. This CDR3 is built from 15 residues. V shed 4 bases, J shed 2 bases, and the junction held 6 bases outside the gene matches. CDR1 SEHNR and CDR2 FQNEAQ come from the germline V gene (reference sequence). The CDR3 DNA reads as TGTGCCAGCAGCTCTCCGGGGGGTCCCACAGATACGCAGTATTTT. It yields the protein CASSSPGGPTDTQYF.

The chain uses TRBV6-5 and TRBJ1-1; TRBD1 agrees at 8 bases. The CDR3 consists of 14 residues. CDR1 and CDR2 from the germline V gene are MNHEY and SVGAGI. Losses at the gene ends were 5 bases for V and 2 bases for J; bases not matched to a gene: 4. The CDR3 spells CASSGQGANTEAFF. The CDR3 DNA follows: TGTGCCAGCAGTGGGCAGGGGGCCAACACTGAAGCTTTCTTT.

The chain couples TRBV6-1 to TRBJ2-7; 7 nucleotides align to TRBD1. CDR3 length: 14 amino acids. Trimming removed 4 bases from V and 0 bases from J; junction bases left unmatched: 3. Looked up from germline, CDR1 is MNHNS and CDR2 is SASEGT. The CDR3 DNA is TGTGCCAGCAGTGCGAACAGGGGCTCCTACGAGCAGTACTTC. It translates to CASSANRGSYEQYF.

The rearrangement links TRBV5-1 to TRBJ2-1; 8 positions agree with TRBD2. The CDR3 contains 15 residues. Germline lookup yields CDR1 SGHRS and CDR2 YFSETQ. J lost 7 bases, V lost 0 bases, and 6 bases had no gene match. Here the CDR3 reads CASSLEGLAGNEQFF. CDR3 nucleotide sequence: TGCGCCAGCAGCTTGGAAGGACTAGCAGGTAATGAGCAGTTCTTC.

V and J are TRBV27 and TRBJ2-7; D not resolved. The V gene lost 4 bases and the J gene lost 4 bases, with 11 bases spanning the gap. CDR1 is MNHEY and CDR2 is SMNVEV in the germline V gene (reference sequence). CDR3 length: 13 amino acids. CDR3 amino acids: CASSWAPTYEQYF. The CDR3 DNA follows: TGTGCCAGCAGTTGGGCACCTACATACGAGCAGTACTTC.

The chain couples TRBV2 to TRBJ2-3, with 11 bases identical to TRBD2. The V gene's germline CDR1 is SNHLY and CDR2 FYNNEI. V lost 0 bases, J lost 1 base, and 3 bases stayed unmatched. This CDR3 has 17 residues. CDR3 nucleotide sequence: TGTGCCAGCAGTGAAGCGGGGGGACTAGCGGGCACAGATACGCAGTATTTT. Translated: CASSEAGGLAGTDTQYF. Full variable domain (missing parts from reference TRBV2 and TRBJ2-3): EPEVTQTPSHQVTQMGQEVILRCVPISNHLYFYWYRQILGQKVEFLVSFYNNEISEKSEIFDDQFSVERPDGSNFTLKIRSTKLEDSAMYFCASSEAGGLAGTDTQYFGPGTRLTVL.

The chain carries TRBV30 and TRBJ1-4; 7 positions match TRBD1. Germline loops: CDR1 GTSNPN, CDR2 SVGIG (reference sequence). This CDR3 has 13 amino acids. V lost 0 bases and J lost 11; bases outside the gene matches: 6. The CDR3 sequence: CAWSVRTGGKLFF. For the CDR3, the DNA is TGTGCCTGGAGTGTAAGGACAGGCGGGAAACTGTTTTTT.

CDR3 residues: CASSLAPGTEAFF. In DNA, the CDR3 is TGTGCCAGCAGCTTAGCGCCGGGAACTGAAGCTTTCTTT. This chain connects TRBV11-2 to TRBJ1-1; D gene uncertain. There are 13 residues in the CDR3. Trimming removed 1 base at V and 5 bases at J, with 8 bases between. The germline gives CDR1 SGHAT, CDR2 FQNNGV.

V usage is TRBV28 and J usage is TRBJ2-3; D is perhaps TRBD1 (5 bases). The CDR3 has 15 residues. CDR1 is MDHEN, CDR2 SYDVKM, per germline. With 5 bases removed from V and 2 bases from J, the gap between germline ends came to 14 bases. CDR3 in DNA: TGTGCCAGCAGTACCGCTGAAGGGGACACAGATACGCAGTATTTT. It yields the protein CASSTAEGDTDTQYF.

This clone appeared a few times. The chain links TRBV5-1 to TRBJ2-7; 8 bases agree with TRBD1. Per the germline V gene, CDR1 is SGHRS and CDR2 is YFSETQ. V dropped 3 bases and J dropped 3; count of bases not matched to a gene: 8. This CDR3 is 15 amino acids long. CDR3 in amino acids: CASSSRQGIDYEQYF. Here the CDR3 DNA reads TGCGCCAGCAGCTCACGACAGGGGATTGACTACGAGCAGTACTTC.

The rearrangement uses TRBV15 and TRBJ1-3; D not resolved. This CDR3 comprises 15 residues. The V end lost 0 bases, the J end lost 0 bases, and 6 bases lay between the germline ends. Germline CDR1 and CDR2: LNHNV and YYDKDF (reference sequence). The CDR3 reads CATSRDRLSGNTIYF. The CDR3, as DNA: TGTGCCACCAGCAGAGATCGACTCTCTGGAAACACCATATATTTT.